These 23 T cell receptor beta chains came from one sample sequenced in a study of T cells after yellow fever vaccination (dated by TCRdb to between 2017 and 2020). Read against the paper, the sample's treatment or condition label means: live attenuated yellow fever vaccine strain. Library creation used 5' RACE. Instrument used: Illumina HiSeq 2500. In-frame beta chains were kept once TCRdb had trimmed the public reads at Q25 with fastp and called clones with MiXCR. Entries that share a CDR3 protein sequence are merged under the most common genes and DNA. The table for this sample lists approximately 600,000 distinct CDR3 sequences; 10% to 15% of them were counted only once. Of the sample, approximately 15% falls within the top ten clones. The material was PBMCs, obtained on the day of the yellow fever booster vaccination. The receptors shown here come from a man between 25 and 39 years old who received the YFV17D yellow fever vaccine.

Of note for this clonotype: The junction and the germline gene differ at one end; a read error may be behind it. The CDR3 sequence: CASRLRDRAISLEANVQTF. The DNA of the CDR3 is TGCGCCAGCAGACTAAGGGACAGGGCTATATCTCTGGAGGCCAACGTCCAGACTTTC. The V gene is TRBV23-1, the J gene TRBJ2-6; 9 positions agree with TRBD1. TRBV23-1 is known as an ORF, though its function is uncertain. The CDR3 spans 19 residues.

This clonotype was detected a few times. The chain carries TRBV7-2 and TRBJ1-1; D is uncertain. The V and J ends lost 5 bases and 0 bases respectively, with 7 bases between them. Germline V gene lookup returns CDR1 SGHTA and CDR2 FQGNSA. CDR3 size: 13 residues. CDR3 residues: CASSRRLNTEAFF. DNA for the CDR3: TGTGCCAGCAGCCGACGGTTGAACACTGAAGCTTTCTTT.

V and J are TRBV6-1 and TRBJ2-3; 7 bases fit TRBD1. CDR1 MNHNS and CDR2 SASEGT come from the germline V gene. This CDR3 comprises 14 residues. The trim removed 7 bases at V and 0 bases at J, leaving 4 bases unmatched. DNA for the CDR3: TGTGCCAGCACCGAGGGGGCTAGCACAGATACGCAGTATTTT. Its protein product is CASTEGASTDTQYF.

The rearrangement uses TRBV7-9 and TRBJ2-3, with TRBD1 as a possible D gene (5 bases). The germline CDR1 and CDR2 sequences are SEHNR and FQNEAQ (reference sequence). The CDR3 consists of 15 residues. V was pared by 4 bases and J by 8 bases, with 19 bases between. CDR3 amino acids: CASSSFRGSRGTQYF. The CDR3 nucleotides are TGTGCCAGCAGCTCGTTTCGCGGTTCAAGGGGTACGCAGTATTTT.

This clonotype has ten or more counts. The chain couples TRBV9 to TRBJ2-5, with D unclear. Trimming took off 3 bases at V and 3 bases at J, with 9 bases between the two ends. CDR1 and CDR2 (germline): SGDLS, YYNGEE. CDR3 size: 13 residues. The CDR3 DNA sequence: TGTGCCAGCAGCGCTTCCCTTAAAGAGACCCAGTACTTC. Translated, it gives CASSASLKETQYF.

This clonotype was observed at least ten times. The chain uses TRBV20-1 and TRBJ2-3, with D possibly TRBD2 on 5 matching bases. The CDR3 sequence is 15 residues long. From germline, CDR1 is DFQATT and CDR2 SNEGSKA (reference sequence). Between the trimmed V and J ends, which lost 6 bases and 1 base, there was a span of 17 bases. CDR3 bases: TGCAGTGCCCCGGGATGGGGTGGCGGCACAGATACGCAGTATTTT. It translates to CSAPGWGGGTDTQYF.

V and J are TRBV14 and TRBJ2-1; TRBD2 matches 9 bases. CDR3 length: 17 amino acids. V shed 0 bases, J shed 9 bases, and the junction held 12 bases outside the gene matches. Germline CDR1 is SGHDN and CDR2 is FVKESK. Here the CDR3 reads CASSQDRGLAGTSEQFF. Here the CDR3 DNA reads TGTGCCAGCAGCCAAGATCGCGGGCTAGCGGGAACTAGTGAGCAGTTCTTC.

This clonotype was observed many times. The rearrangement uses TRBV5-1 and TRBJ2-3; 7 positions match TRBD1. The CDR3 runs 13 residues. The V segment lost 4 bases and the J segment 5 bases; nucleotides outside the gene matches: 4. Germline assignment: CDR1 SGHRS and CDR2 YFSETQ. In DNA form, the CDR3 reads TGCGCCAGCAGCCCAAACAGGGGAGATACGCAGTATTTT. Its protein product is CASSPNRGDTQYF.

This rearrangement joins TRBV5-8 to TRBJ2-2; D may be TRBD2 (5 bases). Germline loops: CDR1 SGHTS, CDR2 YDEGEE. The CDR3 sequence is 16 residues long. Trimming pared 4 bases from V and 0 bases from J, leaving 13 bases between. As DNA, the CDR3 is TGTGCCAGCAGCGAGACTACGTTCGCGAACACCGGGGAGCTGTTTTTT. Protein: CASSETTFANTGELFF.

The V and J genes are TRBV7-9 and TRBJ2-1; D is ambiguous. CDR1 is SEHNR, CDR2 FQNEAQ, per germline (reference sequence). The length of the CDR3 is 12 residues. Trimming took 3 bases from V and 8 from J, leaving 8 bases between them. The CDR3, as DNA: TGTGCCAGCAGCTTTGAAGTTGATGAGCAGTTCTTC. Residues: CASSFEVDEQFF. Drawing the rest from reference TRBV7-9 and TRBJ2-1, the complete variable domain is DTGVSQNPRHKITKRGQNVTFRCDPISEHNRLYWYRQTLGQGPEFLTYFQNEAQLEKSRLLSDRFSAERPKGSFSTLEIQRTEQGDSAMYLCASSFEVDEQFFGPGTRLTVL.

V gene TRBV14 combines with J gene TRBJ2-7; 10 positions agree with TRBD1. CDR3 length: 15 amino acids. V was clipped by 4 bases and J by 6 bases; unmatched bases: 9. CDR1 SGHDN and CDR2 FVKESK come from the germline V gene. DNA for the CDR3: TGTGCCAGCAGCCGGCGGACAGGGGGAAAGGTCGAGCAGTACTTC. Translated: CASSRRTGGKVEQYF.

CDR3 bases: TGCAGCGTTGTCGGGAGGGGCGAACTCGTCTCCTACGAGCAGTACTTC. Residues: CSVVGRGELVSYEQYF. The chain links TRBV29-1 to TRBJ2-7; TRBD2 matches 8 bases. Germline V gene sequence: CDR1 SQVTM, CDR2 ANQGSEA. This CDR3 region has 16 residues. With 4 bases clipped from V and 0 bases from J, the junction kept 11 bases outside the gene matches.

In nucleotides, the CDR3 is TGTGCCAGCTCGGGGACTAGCGATTACATTCAGTACTTC. Protein product: CASSGTSDYIQYF. This chain connects TRBV18 to TRBJ2-4; 10 bases agree with TRBD2. The CDR3 contains 13 residues. The V and J ends lost 6 bases and 8 bases, in that order; junction bases with no gene match: 4. Germline V gene lookup returns CDR1 KGHSH and CDR2 LQKENI.

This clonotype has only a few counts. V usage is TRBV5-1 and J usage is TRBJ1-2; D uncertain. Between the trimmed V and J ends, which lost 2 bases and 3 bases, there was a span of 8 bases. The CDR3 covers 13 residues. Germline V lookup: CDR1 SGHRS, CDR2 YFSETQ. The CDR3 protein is CASSLTVDYGYTF. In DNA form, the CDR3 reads TGCGCCAGCAGCTTAACAGTTGACTATGGCTACACCTTC.

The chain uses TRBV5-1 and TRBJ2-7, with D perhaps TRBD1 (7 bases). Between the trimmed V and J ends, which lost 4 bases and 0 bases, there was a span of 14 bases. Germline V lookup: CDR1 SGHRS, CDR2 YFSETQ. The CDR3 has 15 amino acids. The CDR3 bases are TGCGCCAGCAGCGCGGGACAGACTTTCTCCTACGAGCAGTACTTC. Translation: CASSAGQTFSYEQYF.

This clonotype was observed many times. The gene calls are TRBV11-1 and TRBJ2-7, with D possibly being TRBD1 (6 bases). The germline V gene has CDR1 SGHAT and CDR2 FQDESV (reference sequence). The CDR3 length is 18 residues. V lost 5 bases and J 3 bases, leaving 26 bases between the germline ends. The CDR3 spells CASSTPSRPGVLVYEQYF. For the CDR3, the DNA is TGTGCCAGCAGCACTCCCTCCAGACCAGGGGTCCTAGTCTACGAGCAGTACTTC.

CDR3 coding DNA: TGTGCCACCAGCAGAGATCCCAGGGTGGGCACAGATACGCAGTATTTT. This translates into CATSRDPRVGTDTQYF. The V gene is TRBV15, the J gene TRBJ2-3, with D possibly matching TRBD1 (5 bases). The germline V gene encodes CDR1 LNHNV and CDR2 YYDKDF (reference sequence). CDR3 length equals 16 residues. Trimming pared 0 bases from V and 1 base from J, leaving 11 bases between.

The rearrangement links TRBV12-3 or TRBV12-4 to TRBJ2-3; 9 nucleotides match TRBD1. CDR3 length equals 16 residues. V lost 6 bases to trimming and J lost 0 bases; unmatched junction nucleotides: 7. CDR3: CASSLNRGRSTDTQYF. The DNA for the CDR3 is TGTGCCAGCAGCCTAAACAGGGGGCGAAGCACAGATACGCAGTATTTT.

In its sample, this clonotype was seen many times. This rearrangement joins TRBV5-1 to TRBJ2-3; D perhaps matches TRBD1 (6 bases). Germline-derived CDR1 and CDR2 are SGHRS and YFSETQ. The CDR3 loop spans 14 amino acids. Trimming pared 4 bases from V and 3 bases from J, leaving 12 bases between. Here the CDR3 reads CASSVPTGTDTQYF. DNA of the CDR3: TGCGCCAGCAGCGTCCCTACAGGGACAGATACGCAGTATTTT.

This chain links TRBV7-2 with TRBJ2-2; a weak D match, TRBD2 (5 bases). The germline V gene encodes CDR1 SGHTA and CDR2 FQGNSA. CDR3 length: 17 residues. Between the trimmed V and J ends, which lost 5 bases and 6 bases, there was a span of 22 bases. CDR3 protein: CASSARRLGMMAGELFF. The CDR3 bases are TGTGCCAGCAGCGCCAGACGGCTCGGGATGATGGCCGGGGAGCTGTTTTTT.

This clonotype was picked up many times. The CDR3: CASSSGGAYNEQFF. The CDR3 region has the DNA TGTGCCAGCAGTTCAGGGGGGGCGTACAATGAGCAGTTCTTC. The chain links TRBV27 to TRBJ2-1; D is tentatively TRBD1 or TRBD2 (7 bases each). The CDR3 has 14 residues. Germline V gene lookup returns CDR1 MNHEY and CDR2 SMNVEV (reference sequence). V lost 4 bases and J 4 bases, leaving 11 bases between the germline ends.

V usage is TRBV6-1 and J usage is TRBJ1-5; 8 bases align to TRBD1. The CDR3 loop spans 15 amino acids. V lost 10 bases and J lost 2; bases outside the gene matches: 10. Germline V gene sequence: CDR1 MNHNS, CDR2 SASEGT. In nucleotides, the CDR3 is TGTGCCACTACCTCGACAGGGGAAGGCAATCAGCCCCAGCATTTT. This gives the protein CATTSTGEGNQPQHF.

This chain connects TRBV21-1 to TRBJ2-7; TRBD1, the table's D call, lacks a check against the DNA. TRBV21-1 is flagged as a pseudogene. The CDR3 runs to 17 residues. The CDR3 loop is CASSNSPTWTGFGEQYF. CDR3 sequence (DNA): TGTGCCAGCAGCAACTCACCGACTTGGACAGGGTTCGGCGAGCAGTACTTC.